This TCR beta chain stems from a study of blood T cell repertoires in COVID-19. Study as a whole: Both acute and convalescent COVID-19 samples were obtained from the United States, Italy and Spain. PBMCs, B-cell-depleted T cells, or T cells were the source of the cDNA or gDNA that made up the material.

Trimming stripped 6 bases from V and 7 bases from J, with 16 bases between. Germline V lookup: CDR1 SGHTA, CDR2 FQGTGA. The CDR3 is 14 residues long. Authors' data handling: Amplification from reference gene primers served as the basis for estimated nucleated cell counts. The repertoire was sequenced with immunoSEQ multiplex PCR; TCRdb's copy has only in-frame clones and lacks some. That table furnishes V, J and clone size, whereas the DNA furnished D and trimming. The data show about 65,000 clones, with approximately 93% seen just once and about 3.1% held by the top ten. The clonotype comes from a man in his 70s with active COVID-19. Input material: peripheral blood. The J gene is TRBJ2-1, the V gene TRBV7-3; tentative D call: TRBD2 (7 bases). DNA of the CDR3: TGTGCCAGCAGTCCAGTTGGGGGGGCGAATGAGCAGTTCTTC. This sequence encodes CASSPVGGANEQFF. Full variable domain (outside the CDR3, taken from reference TRBV7-3 and TRBJ2-1): GAGVSQTPSNKVTEKGKYVELRCDPISGHTALYWYRQSLGQGPEFLIYFQGTGAADDSGLPNDRFFAVRPEGSVSTLKIQRTERGDSAVYLCASSPVGGANEQFFGPGTRLTVL.